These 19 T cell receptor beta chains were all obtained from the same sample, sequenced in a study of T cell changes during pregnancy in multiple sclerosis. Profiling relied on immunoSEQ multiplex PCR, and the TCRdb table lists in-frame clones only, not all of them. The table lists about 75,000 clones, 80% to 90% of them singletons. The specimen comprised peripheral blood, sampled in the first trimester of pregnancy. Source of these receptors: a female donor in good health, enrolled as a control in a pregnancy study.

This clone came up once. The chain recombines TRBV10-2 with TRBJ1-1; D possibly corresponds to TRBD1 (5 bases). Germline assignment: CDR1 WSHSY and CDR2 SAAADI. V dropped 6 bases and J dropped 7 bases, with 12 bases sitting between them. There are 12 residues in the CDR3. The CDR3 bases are TGCGCCAGCAGCCCCGGACACGTTGAAGCTTTCTTT. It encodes CASSPGHVEAFF.

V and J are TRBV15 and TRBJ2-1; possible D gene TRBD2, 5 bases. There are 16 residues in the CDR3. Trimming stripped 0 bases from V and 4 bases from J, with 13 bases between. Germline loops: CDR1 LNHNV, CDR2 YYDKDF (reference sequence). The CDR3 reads CATSREDPGTYNEQFF. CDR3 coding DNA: TGTGCCACCAGCAGAGAAGACCCGGGAACGTACAATGAGCAGTTCTTC.

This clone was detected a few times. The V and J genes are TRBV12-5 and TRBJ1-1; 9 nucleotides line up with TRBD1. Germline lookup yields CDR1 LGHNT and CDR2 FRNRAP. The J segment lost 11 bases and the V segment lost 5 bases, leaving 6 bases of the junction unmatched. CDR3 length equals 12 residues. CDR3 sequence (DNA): TGTGCTAGTGGTACCGGACAGGGGAGGGCTTTCTTT. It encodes CASGTGQGRAFF.

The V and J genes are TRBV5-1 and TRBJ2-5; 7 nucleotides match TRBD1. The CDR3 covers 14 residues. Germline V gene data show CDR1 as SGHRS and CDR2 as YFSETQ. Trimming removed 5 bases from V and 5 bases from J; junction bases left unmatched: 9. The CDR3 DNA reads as TGCGCCAGCAGTCTACAGGGGCTCCGGGAGACCCAGTACTTC. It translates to CASSLQGLRETQYF.

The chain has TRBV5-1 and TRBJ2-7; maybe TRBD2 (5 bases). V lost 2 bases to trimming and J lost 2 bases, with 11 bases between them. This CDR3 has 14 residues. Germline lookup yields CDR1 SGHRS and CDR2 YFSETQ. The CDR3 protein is CASSLRTGTYEQYF. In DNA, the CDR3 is TGCGCCAGCAGCTTAAGGACGGGGACCTACGAGCAGTACTTC.

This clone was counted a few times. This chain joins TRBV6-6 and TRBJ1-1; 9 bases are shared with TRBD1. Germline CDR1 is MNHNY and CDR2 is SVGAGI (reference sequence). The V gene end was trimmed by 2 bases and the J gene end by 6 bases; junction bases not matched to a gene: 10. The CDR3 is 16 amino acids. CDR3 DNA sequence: TGTGCCAGCAGTTACACCCAGACAGGGGGGAGGGCTGAAGCTTTCTTT. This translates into CASSYTQTGGRAEAFF.

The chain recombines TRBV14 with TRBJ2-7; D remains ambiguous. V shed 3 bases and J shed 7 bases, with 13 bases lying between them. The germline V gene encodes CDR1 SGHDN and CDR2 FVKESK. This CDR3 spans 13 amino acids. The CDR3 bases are TGTGCCAGCAGCCATGGTTCCTTTCGGGAGCAGTACTTC. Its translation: CASSHGSFREQYF.

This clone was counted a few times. The CDR3 is CASSLTGTSGRGWFSEQFF. The CDR3, as DNA: TGTGCCAGCAGCTTAACCGGGACTAGCGGGAGAGGGTGGTTCAGTGAGCAGTTCTTC. The chain has TRBV13 and TRBJ2-1, with TRBD2 identical over 14 bases. Germline V gene lookup returns CDR1 PRHDT and CDR2 FYEKMQ (reference sequence). Germline trimming cut 2 bases from V and 9 bases from J; bases unmatched to any gene: 15. This CDR3 is 19 amino acids long.

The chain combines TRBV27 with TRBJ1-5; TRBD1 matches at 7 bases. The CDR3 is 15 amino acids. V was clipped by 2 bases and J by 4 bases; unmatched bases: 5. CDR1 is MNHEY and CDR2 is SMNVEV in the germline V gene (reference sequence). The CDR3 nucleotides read TGTGCCAGCAGTTTAAAAAGGGGGCAGAATCAGCCCCAGCATTTT. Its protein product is CASSLKRGQNQPQHF.

CDR3 residues: CATGRDRKMGNYGYTF. The CDR3 nucleotides read TGTGCCACGGGCCGGGACAGAAAGATGGGTAACTATGGCTACACCTTC. V gene TRBV19 combines with J gene TRBJ1-2, with 7 bases matching TRBD1. Germline V gene sequence: CDR1 LNHDA, CDR2 SQIVND (reference sequence). CDR3 size: 16 residues. With V trimmed by 10 bases and J by 1 base, 15 bases remained unmatched.

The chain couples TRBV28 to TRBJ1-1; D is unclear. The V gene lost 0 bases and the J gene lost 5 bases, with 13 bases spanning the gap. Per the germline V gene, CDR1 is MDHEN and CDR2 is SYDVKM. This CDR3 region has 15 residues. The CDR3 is CASSLWGVAGTEAFF. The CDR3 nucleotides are TGTGCCAGCAGTTTATGGGGTGTAGCGGGGACTGAAGCTTTCTTT.

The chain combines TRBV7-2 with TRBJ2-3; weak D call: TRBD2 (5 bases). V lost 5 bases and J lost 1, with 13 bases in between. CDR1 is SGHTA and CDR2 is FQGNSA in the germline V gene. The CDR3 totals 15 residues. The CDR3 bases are TGTGCCAGCAGCGCCAACGGGGTACGCACAGATACGCAGTATTTT. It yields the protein CASSANGVRTDTQYF.

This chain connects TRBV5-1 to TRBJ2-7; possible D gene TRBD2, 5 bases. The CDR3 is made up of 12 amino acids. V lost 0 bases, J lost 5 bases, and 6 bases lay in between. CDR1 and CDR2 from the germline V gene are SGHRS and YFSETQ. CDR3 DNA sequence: TGCGCCAGCAGCTTGGGAGCGGACGAGCAGTACTTC. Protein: CASSLGADEQYF.

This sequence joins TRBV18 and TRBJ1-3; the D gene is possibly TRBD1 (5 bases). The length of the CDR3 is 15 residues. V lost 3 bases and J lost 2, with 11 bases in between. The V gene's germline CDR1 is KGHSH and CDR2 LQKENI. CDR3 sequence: CASSPQGSAGNTIYF. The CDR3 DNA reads TGTGCCAGCTCACCTCAGGGATCGGCTGGAAACACCATATATTTT.

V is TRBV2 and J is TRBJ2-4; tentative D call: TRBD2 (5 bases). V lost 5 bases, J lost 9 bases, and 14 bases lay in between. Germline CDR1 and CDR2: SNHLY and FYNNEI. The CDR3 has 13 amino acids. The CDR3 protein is CASSSLLDSIQYF. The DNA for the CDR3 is TGTGCCAGCAGTTCTTTACTAGATAGCATTCAGTACTTC.

This CDR3 reads CASRFASFNEQYF. CDR3 in DNA: TGTGCCAGCAGATTCGCGTCTTTTAACGAGCAGTACTTC. V is TRBV28 and J is TRBJ2-7; D is undetermined. Germline lookup yields CDR1 MDHEN and CDR2 SYDVKM. The ends were cut back, 6 bases at V and 5 bases at J, with 14 bases in the middle. This CDR3 contains 13 residues.

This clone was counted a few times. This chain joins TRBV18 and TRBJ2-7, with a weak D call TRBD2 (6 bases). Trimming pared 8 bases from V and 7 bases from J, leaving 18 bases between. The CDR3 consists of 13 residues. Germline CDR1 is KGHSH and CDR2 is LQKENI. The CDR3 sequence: CASTFLEEGEQYF. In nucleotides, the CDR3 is TGTGCCAGCACTTTTCTGGAGGAGGGGGAGCAGTACTTC.

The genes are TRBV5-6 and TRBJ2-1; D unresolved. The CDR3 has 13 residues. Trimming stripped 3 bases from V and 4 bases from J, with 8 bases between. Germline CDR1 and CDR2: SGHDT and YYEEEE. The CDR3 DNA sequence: TGTGCCAGCAGCTCCGAGTTTTACAATGAGCAGTTCTTC. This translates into CASSSEFYNEQFF.

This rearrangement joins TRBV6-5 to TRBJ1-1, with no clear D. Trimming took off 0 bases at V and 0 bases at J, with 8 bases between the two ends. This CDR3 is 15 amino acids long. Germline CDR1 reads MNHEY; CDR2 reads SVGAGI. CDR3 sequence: CASSYSAAVNTEAFF. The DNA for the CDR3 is TGTGCCAGCAGTTACTCCGCGGCCGTGAACACTGAAGCTTTCTTT.